Each of the 10 T cell receptor beta chains below was sequenced from the same sample in a study of blood T cell repertoires in COVID-19. The data were produced by immunoSEQ multiplex PCR, yet TCRdb's version contains in-frame clones alone and is incomplete. The table lists roughly 380,000 clones, about 88% of them singletons. Sequenced sample: PBMCs or T cells enriched from blood (not recorded which). These receptors were obtained from a woman in her thirties who had recovered from COVID-19.

The V gene is TRBV2, the J gene TRBJ2-7; 8 bases map to TRBD1. With V trimmed by 5 bases and J by 6 bases, 9 bases remained unmatched. CDR1 is SNHLY, CDR2 FYNNEI, per germline. CDR3 length: 14 amino acids. The CDR3 is CASSYQGAQGEQYF. The CDR3 DNA is TGTGCCAGCAGTTATCAGGGGGCGCAGGGCGAGCAGTACTTC.

The chain has TRBV28 and TRBJ1-2; TRBD1 matches 7 bases. The ends lost 6 bases at V and 2 bases at J; junction bases unmatched: 3. The germline V gene has CDR1 MDHEN and CDR2 SYDVKM. The length of the CDR3 is 13 residues. CDR3 nucleotide sequence: TGTGCCAGCAGGTTAGGGGGCAACTATGGCTACACCTTC. Translated, it gives CASRLGGNYGYTF.

This clone has just a few counts. V gene TRBV11-2 combines with J gene TRBJ1-5, with D perhaps matching TRBD1 (5 bases). Germline V gene sequence: CDR1 SGHAT, CDR2 FQNNGV. The V gene lost 1 base and the J gene lost 7 bases, with 14 bases spanning the gap. The CDR3 has 15 residues. The CDR3 loop reads CASSLVSGFGQPQHF. The DNA of the CDR3 is TGTGCCAGCAGCTTAGTGTCAGGGTTCGGGCAGCCCCAGCATTTT. The entire variable domain, with the rest obtained from reference TRBV11-2 and TRBJ1-5, is as follows: EAGVAQSPRYKIIEKRQSVAFWCNPISGHATLYWYQQILGQGPKLLIQFQNNGVVDDSQLPKDRFSAERLKGVDSTLKIQPAKLEDSAVYLCASSLVSGFGQPQHFGDGTRLSIL.

The V and J genes are TRBV19 and TRBJ1-2; the D is unclear. This CDR3 contains 13 residues. Trimming removed 5 bases at V and 1 base at J, with 8 bases between. Germline V gives CDR1 LNHDA, CDR2 SQIVND (reference sequence). In DNA form, the CDR3 reads TGTGCCAGTAGTCGGGATCTTAACTATGGCTACACCTTC. Translating gives CASSRDLNYGYTF.

The V gene is TRBV21-1, the J gene TRBJ2-3; the tabulated D call, TRBD2, remains unverified against the DNA. TRBV21-1 is assigned pseudogene status. The CDR3 has 18 amino acids. The CDR3 loop reads CASSKGRGTSGGPDTQYF. CDR3 DNA: TGTGCCAGCAGCAAAGGGAGGGGGACTAGCGGGGGTCCCGATACGCAGTATTTT.

The V and J genes are TRBV24-1 and TRBJ2-7; 10 bases are shared with TRBD1. CDR1 and CDR2 (germline): KGHDR, SFDVKD. The trim removed 5 bases at V and 7 bases at J, leaving 10 bases unmatched. There are 15 residues in the CDR3. The CDR3 sequence: CATSGPGTGVGEQYF. CDR3 nucleotides: TGTGCCACCAGTGGGCCCGGGACAGGGGTGGGAGAGCAGTACTTC.

The chain recombines TRBV13 with TRBJ1-3; D gene unclear. The CDR3 has 17 residues. The V end was cut by 2 bases, the J end by 0 bases, with 14 bases between. Germline V lookup: CDR1 PRHDT, CDR2 FYEKMQ (reference sequence). The CDR3 spells CASSLTVGGSSGNTIYF. CDR3 DNA sequence: TGTGCCAGCAGCTTAACCGTAGGTGGGAGCTCTGGAAACACCATATATTTT.

This clone was recorded once. The chain recombines TRBV11-2 with TRBJ2-1; 12 bases fit TRBD2. The germline CDR1 and CDR2 sequences are SGHAT and FQNNGV. CDR3 length: 15 amino acids. The ends lost 5 bases at V and 3 bases at J; junction bases unmatched: 2. Here the CDR3 reads CASSVTSGGYNEQFF. CDR3 DNA: TGTGCCAGCAGCGTGACTAGCGGGGGCTACAATGAGCAGTTCTTC.

On this clone: Other DNA sequences of this sample code for an identical CDR3. The chain links TRBV5-6 to TRBJ2-7; D remains unclear. Looked up from germline, CDR1 is SGHDT and CDR2 is YYEEEE. The CDR3 consists of 12 residues. With 1 base removed from V and 4 bases from J, the gap between germline ends came to 6 bases. The DNA of the CDR3 is TGTGCCAGCAGCTTGACAGATTACGAGCAGTACTTC. It translates to CASSLTDYEQYF.

CDR3 loop: CASSYQGGELFF. CDR3 coding DNA: TGTGCCAGCAGTTATCAGGGAGGCGAGCTGTTTTTT. The J gene is TRBJ2-2, the V gene TRBV27; tentatively, D is TRBD2 (6 bases). The CDR3 runs 12 residues. Germline values: CDR1 MNHEY, CDR2 SMNVEV (reference sequence). V was shortened by 4 bases and J by 11 bases, with 11 bases between the two germline ends.